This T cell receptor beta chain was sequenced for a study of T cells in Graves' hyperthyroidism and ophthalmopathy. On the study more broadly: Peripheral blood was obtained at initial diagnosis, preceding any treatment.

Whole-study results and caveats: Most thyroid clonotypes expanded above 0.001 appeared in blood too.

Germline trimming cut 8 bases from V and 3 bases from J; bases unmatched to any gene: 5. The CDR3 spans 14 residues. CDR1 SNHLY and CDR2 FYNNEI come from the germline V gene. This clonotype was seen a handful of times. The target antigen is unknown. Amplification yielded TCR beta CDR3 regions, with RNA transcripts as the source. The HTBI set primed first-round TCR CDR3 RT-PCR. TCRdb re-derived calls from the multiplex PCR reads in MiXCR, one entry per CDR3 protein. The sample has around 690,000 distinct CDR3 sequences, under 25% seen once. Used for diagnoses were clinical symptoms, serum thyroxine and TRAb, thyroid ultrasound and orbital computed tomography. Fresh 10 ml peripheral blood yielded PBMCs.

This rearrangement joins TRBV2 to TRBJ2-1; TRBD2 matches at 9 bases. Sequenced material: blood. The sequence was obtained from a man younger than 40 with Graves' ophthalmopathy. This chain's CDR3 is CASPIAGDYNEQFF. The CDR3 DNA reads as TGTGCCAGCCCAATAGCGGGAGACTACAATGAGCAGTTCTTC.